The clone carrying this T cell receptor (beta chain) was detected a few times. Its antigen is currently unknown. In germline, CDR1 is MNHEY, CDR2 SMNVEV (reference sequence). This CDR3 contains 14 residues. The V end was cut by 5 bases, the J end by 6 bases, with 13 bases between. The memory fraction was CD4+CD45RO+CD25- cells. Full-length variable regions came from constant-region reverse primers plus semi-nested Nested Universal Primer A PCR. TCRdb reanalysed the 5' RACE reads using MiXCR and keeps one entry per CDR3 protein. The sample contains tens of thousands of distinct CDR3 sequences, less than 30% of which appear only once. Whole-study findings and limits: Larger-cohort validation covered only one TCR beta V-J rearrangement. In terms of TCR gene usage, tumor memory CD4+ T cells clustered together with blood and lymph node memory CD4+ cells, as well as with lymph node naive CD4+ cells.

This sequence originates from a female donor with breast cancer. Sequenced: memory CD4+ T cells sorted from a lymph node. As for subset: memory CD4+ T cells, CD4+CD45RO+CD25-. The chain employs TRBV27 and TRBJ2-2; tentative D call: TRBD1 (5 bases). As DNA, the CDR3 is TGTGCCAGCAGTCTCGGACATATTCCCGGGGAGCTGTTTTTT. Protein sequence: CASSLGHIPGELFF.